Here is one T cell receptor (beta chain) with its context. Its specificity is not known. These data are taken from a study of T cells after posttransplantation cyclophosphamide. Study-wide findings and caveats: After PTCy, TRB diversity resembled that of CNI/methotrexate controls. TRB overlap between skin or GI tissue T cells and blood was limited. Donor-recipient repertoire similarity was low at 1-2 months, rising over year one.

The CDR3 runs 16 residues. Germline loops: CDR1 SSHAT, CDR2 FNYEAQ (reference sequence). The V end was cut by 0 bases, the J end by 4 bases, with 12 bases between. Busulfan-fludarabine conditioning, marrow transplant, and cyclophosphamide on days +3 and +4 were administered. Measured with immunoSEQ multiplex PCR; TCRdb has only the in-frame clones, and not every one. The data show fewer than 45,000 clones, around 78% seen once. J is TRBJ2-2 and V is TRBV7-7; D unclear. The sample in question was CD4+ T cells sorted from blood, obtained 1903 days after a stem cell transplant with posttransplant cyclophosphamide. The receptor comes from a female patient in her thirties or forties who received an allogeneic stem cell transplant from a related donor, was CMV-positive, and had no GVHD. A share of the T cells may be of graft donor origin. CDR3 in DNA: TGTGCCAGCAGCTTAGCGAACACCCCGGGCACCGGGGAGCTGTTTTTT. Amino acid sequence: CASSLANTPGTGELFF.